This T cell receptor (beta chain) was captured in a study of blood T cell repertoires in COVID-19. Study-wide context: Samples of COVID-19 (acute and convalescent) were obtained from the United States, Italy and Spain. The analysed material was cDNA or gDNA that came from T cells, B-cell-depleted T cells, or PBMCs.

Profiling relied on immunoSEQ multiplex PCR, and the TCRdb table lists in-frame clones only, not all of them. Seen here are some 90,000 clones, 70% to 90% observed once, and the top ten hold around 20%. This CDR3 region has 16 residues. V gave up 2 bases and J gave up 6 bases, with 20 bases separating them. The germline gives CDR1 SGHRS, CDR2 YFSETQ. There are a few counts of this clone. Input material: peripheral blood. This receptor was obtained from an elderly woman with acute or convalescent COVID-19. J is TRBJ1-1 and V is TRBV5-1; a weak D match, TRBD1 (6 bases). CDR3 loop: CASSFGRDKKESEAFF. CDR3 DNA: TGCGCCAGCAGCTTCGGCCGGGACAAGAAGGAATCTGAAGCTTTCTTT. The complete variable domain, with remaining parts taken from reference TRBV5-1 and TRBJ1-1, reads KAGVTQTPRYLIKTRGQQVTLSCSPISGHRSVSWYQQTPGQGLQFLFEYFSETQRNKGNFPGRFSGRQFSNSRSEMNVSTLELGDSALYLCASSFGRDKKESEAFFGQGTRLTVV.